Below, 18 T cell receptor beta chains from the same sample are listed, as sequenced in a study of Graves' ophthalmopathy and Graves' hyperthyroidism. The study amplified TCR beta CDR3 regions using RNA transcripts. Investigators did first-round RT-PCR with HTBI primers, then second-round multiplex PCR. From the multiplex PCR reads, TCRdb called clonotypes with MiXCR, one entry per CDR3 protein. The sample yields hundreds of thousands of distinct CDR3 sequences, approximately 15% seen once. Sequenced input: peripheral blood. The receptors stem from a woman in her late teens or twenties with stable Graves' hyperthyroidism.

This clonotype has at least ten counts. The J gene is TRBJ2-5, the V gene TRBV12-5, with 7 bases that match TRBD2. Trimming removed 0 bases from V and 4 bases from J; junction bases left unmatched: 11. CDR3 size: 17 residues. Germline V lookup: CDR1 LGHNT, CDR2 FRNRAP. This CDR3 is CASGLVRERPGGETQYF. The CDR3 nucleotides read TGTGCTAGTGGTTTGGTACGAGAGCGCCCGGGGGGAGAGACCCAGTACTTC.

Ten or more counts support this clonotype. The chain has TRBV13 and TRBJ1-1, with D possibly TRBD1 on 5 matching bases. Germline loops: CDR1 PRHDT, CDR2 FYEKMQ (reference sequence). This CDR3 spans 15 amino acids. V was pared by 3 bases and J by 1 base, with 12 bases between. The CDR3 bases are TGTGCCAGCAGCTTTACAAGGCAGGGGAACACTGAAGCTTTCTTT. Protein sequence: CASSFTRQGNTEAFF. The full variable domain, completed using reference TRBV13 and TRBJ1-1, is AAGVIQSPRHLIKEKRETATLKCYPIPRHDTVYWYQQGPGQDPQFLISFYEKMQSDKGSIPDRFSAQQFSDYHSELNMSSLELGDSALYFCASSFTRQGNTEAFFGQGTRLTVV.

This clonotype was seen many times. This chain uses TRBV2 with TRBJ1-5; D is perhaps TRBD1 (6 bases). CDR3 size: 13 residues. From germline, CDR1 is SNHLY and CDR2 FYNNEI. V was clipped by 7 bases and J by 5 bases, with 12 bases between them. The CDR3 region has the DNA TGTGCCAGCAATACAGGGAGCTATCAGCCCCAGCATTTT. Protein sequence: CASNTGSYQPQHF.

This clonotype was seen ten or more times. The chain couples TRBV6-1 to TRBJ1-2; D gene ambiguous. CDR3 length: 12 amino acids. Germline values: CDR1 MNHNS, CDR2 SASEGT. The CDR3 DNA reads as TGTGCTGTTGGCAGACCTAACTATGGCTACACCTTC. This gives the protein CAVGRPNYGYTF.

The sample holds many counts of this clonotype. J is TRBJ2-5 and V is TRBV6-1, with D unclear. Germline V gives CDR1 MNHNS, CDR2 SASEGT. The CDR3 is 13 residues long. Trimming removed 6 bases from V and 5 bases from J, with 13 bases in between. The CDR3 region is CASRETNGETQYF. CDR3 nucleotide sequence: TGTGCCAGCAGGGAAACGAATGGCGAGACCCAGTACTTC.

There are many counts of this clonotype. The J gene is TRBJ1-2, the V gene TRBV12-3 or TRBV12-4; the D gene is possibly TRBD1 (6 bases). The V end lost 5 bases, the J end lost 8 bases, and 15 bases lay between the germline ends. The CDR3 is made up of 13 amino acids. CDR3 bases: TGTGCCAGCAGTCCGGGGGCTTTCTGGGGCTACACCTTC. It translates to CASSPGAFWGYTF.

This clonotype has at least ten counts. V gene TRBV19 combines with J gene TRBJ2-5, with 11 bases aligning to TRBD1. The germline CDR1 and CDR2 sequences are LNHDA and SQIVND (reference sequence). The trim removed 5 bases at V and 4 bases at J, leaving 0 bases unmatched. CDR3 size: 13 residues. The CDR3: CASSGTGGETQYF. CDR3 bases: TGTGCCAGTAGTGGGACAGGGGGAGAGACCCAGTACTTC.

This clonotype has ten or more counts. The CDR3 region has the DNA TGTGCCAGCAACAAGGTGAACACTGAAGCTTTCTTT. Residues: CASNKVNTEAFF. The gene calls are TRBV12-3 or TRBV12-4 and TRBJ1-1; D unresolved. This CDR3 region has 12 residues. Trimming took off 7 bases at V and 0 bases at J, with 6 bases between the two ends.

At least ten counts were recorded for this clonotype. This sequence joins TRBV7-9 and TRBJ1-2; D ambiguous. The CDR3 runs to 14 residues. Germline lookup yields CDR1 SEHNR and CDR2 FQNEAQ (reference sequence). The V and J ends lost 6 bases and 7 bases respectively, with 18 bases between them. The CDR3 sequence is CASSRGSGISGYTF. The CDR3 coding sequence is TGTGCCAGCAGTCGTGGATCGGGGATATCTGGCTACACCTTC.

The chain uses TRBV11-1 and TRBJ2-2, with TRBD1 matching over 11 bases. The CDR3 loop spans 16 amino acids. With V trimmed by 5 bases and J by 3 bases, 5 bases remained unmatched. Germline V gene sequence: CDR1 SGHAT, CDR2 FQDESV (reference sequence). The CDR3 nucleotides are TGTGCCAGCAGCCCCAGGGACAGGGGGTACACCGGGGAGCTGTTTTTT. Protein product: CASSPRDRGYTGELFF.

On this clonotype: Since a much larger clone is just one base distant, this may be a read error. The V and J genes are TRBV20-1 and TRBJ1-1; D is ambiguous. The CDR3 runs to 12 residues. The germline V gene encodes CDR1 DFQATT and CDR2 SNEGSKA (reference sequence). Trimming stripped 5 bases from V and 1 base from J, with 8 bases between. The CDR3 loop reads CSALQSNTEAFF. The CDR3 region has the DNA TGCAGTGCTCTACAGTCGAACACTGAAGCTTTCTTT.

This clonotype was detected ten times or more. V gene TRBV20-1 combines with J gene TRBJ1-1; 7 bases fit TRBD1. The CDR3 covers 13 residues. Germline V gives CDR1 DFQATT, CDR2 SNEGSKA (reference sequence). V was pared by 8 bases and J by 3 bases, with 9 bases of the junction left unmatched. The CDR3, as DNA: TGCAGTTCTACCACAGGGGTGGACACTGAAGCTTTCTTT. Its translation: CSSTTGVDTEAFF.

This clonotype was seen ten or more times. The CDR3 spells CASSLYPEMNTEAFF. DNA for the CDR3: TGTGCCAGCAGTTTATATCCGGAGATGAACACTGAAGCTTTCTTT. V gene TRBV27 combines with J gene TRBJ1-1, with D unclear. Germline CDR1 and CDR2: MNHEY and SMNVEV (reference sequence). The CDR3 consists of 15 residues. The ends were cut back, 1 base at V and 0 bases at J, with 9 bases in the middle.

The chain couples TRBV4-1 to TRBJ2-5, with TRBD1 matching over 7 bases. V was pared by 1 base and J by 3 bases, with 11 bases of the junction left unmatched. Germline V CDR1 and CDR2: MGHRA, YSYEKL. The CDR3 extends over 17 amino acids. For the CDR3, the DNA is TGCGCCAGCAGCCAAGTTGATCTCCGGGACAGAAAAGAGACCCAGTACTTC. Its translation is CASSQVDLRDRKETQYF.

This clonotype has a count of ten or more. The J gene is TRBJ1-2, the V gene TRBV11-1; possible D gene TRBD1, 5 bases. Germline-derived CDR1 and CDR2 are SGHAT and FQDESV (reference sequence). This CDR3 contains 13 residues. Trimming left V 5 bases short and J 7 bases short, with 14 bases between. The CDR3: CASSLREDSGYTF. Here the CDR3 DNA reads TGTGCCAGCAGCCTCCGGGAAGACAGTGGCTACACCTTC. The full variable domain, completed using reference TRBV11-1 and TRBJ1-2, is EAEVAQSPRYKITEKSQAVAFWCDPISGHATLYWYRQILGQGPELLVQFQDESVVDDSQLPKDRFSAERLKGVDSTLKIQPAELGDSAMYLCASSLREDSGYTFGSGTRLTVV.

This clonotype was detected ten times or more. The genes are TRBV24-1 and TRBJ1-1, with a tentative D call TRBD1 (5 bases). The V gene lost 4 bases and the J gene lost 3 bases, with 11 bases spanning the gap. Germline V gives CDR1 KGHDR, CDR2 SFDVKD. The CDR3 contains 14 residues. This chain's CDR3 is CATSELVGDTEAFF. CDR3 sequence (DNA): TGTGCCACCAGTGAGTTGGTAGGGGACACTGAAGCTTTCTTT.

V usage is TRBV5-8 and J usage is TRBJ2-7; D remains ambiguous. The germline V and J ends were trimmed by 4 bases and 12 bases, with 23 bases remaining between them. This CDR3 region has 14 residues. From germline, CDR1 is SGHTS and CDR2 YDEGEE. The CDR3: CASSPGRYYGGPYF. The CDR3, as DNA: TGTGCCAGCAGCCCTGGCCGGTACTACGGTGGACCGTACTTC.

This clonotype has ten or more counts. The chain combines TRBV2 with TRBJ1-2, with 9 bases lining up with TRBD1. Germline-derived CDR1 and CDR2 are SNHLY and FYNNEI. Losses at the gene ends were 3 bases for V and 4 bases for J; bases not matched to a gene: 3. This CDR3 is 14 amino acids long. Here the CDR3 DNA reads TGTGCCAGCAGTGACGGGGACAGGGTCTATGGCTACACCTTC. Its protein is CASSDGDRVYGYTF.